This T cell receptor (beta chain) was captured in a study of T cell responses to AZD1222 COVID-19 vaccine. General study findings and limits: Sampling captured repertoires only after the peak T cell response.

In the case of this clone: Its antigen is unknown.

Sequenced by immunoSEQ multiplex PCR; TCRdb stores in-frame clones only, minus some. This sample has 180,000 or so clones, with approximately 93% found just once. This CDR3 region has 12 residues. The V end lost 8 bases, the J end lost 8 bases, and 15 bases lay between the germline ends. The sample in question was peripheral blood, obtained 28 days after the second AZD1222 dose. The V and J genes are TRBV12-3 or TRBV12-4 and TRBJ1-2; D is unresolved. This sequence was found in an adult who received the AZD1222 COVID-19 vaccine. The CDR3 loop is CASRSDGSGYTF. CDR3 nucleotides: TGTGCCAGCCGCTCTGACGGATCCGGCTACACCTTC.